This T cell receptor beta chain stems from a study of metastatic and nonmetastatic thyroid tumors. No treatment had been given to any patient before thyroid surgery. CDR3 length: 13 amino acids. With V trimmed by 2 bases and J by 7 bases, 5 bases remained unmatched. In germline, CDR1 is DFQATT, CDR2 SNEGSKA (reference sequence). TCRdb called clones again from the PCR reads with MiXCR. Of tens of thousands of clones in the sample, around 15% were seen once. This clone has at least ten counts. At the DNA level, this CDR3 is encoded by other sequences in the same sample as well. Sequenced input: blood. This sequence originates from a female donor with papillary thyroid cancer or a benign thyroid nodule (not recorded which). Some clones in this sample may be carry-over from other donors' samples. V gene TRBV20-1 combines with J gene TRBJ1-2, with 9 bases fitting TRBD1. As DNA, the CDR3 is TGCAGTGCTAGAACGACAGGGGGAAGTGGCTACACCTTC. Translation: CSARTTGGSGYTF.